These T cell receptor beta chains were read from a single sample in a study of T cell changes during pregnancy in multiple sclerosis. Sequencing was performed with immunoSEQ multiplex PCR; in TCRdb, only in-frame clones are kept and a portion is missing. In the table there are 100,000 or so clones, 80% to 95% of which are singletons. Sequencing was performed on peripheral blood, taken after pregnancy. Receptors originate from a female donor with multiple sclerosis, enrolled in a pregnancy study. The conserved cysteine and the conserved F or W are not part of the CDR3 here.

CDR3: ASTWERDSGYT
V: TRBV27
J: TRBJ1-2

CDR3: ASSFYHQGRYNEQF
V: TRBV5-6
J: TRBJ2-1

CDR3: AISEPPLSRGRAVGELF
V: TRBV10-3
J: TRBJ2-2

CDR3: ASSWGPQETQY
V: TRBV18
J: TRBJ2-5

CDR3: ASSPKGLAEETQY
V: TRBV18
J: TRBJ2-5

CDR3: ASSLVTGDVNIQY
V: TRBV7-9
J: TRBJ2-4

CDR3: ASSTGQDLYGYT
V: TRBV28
J: TRBJ1-2

CDR3: ASSDPRGGSYNEQF
V: TRBV10-1
J: TRBJ2-1

CDR3: ASSLTPGQGPYEQY
V: TRBV4-2
J: -

CDR3: ASSIAHGGRGGNEQF
V: TRBV19
J: TRBJ2-1

CDR3: ASSPRTGGAYEQY
V: TRBV18
J: TRBJ2-7

CDR3: ASSSGGLKNIQY
V: TRBV19
J: TRBJ2-4

CDR3: SVEAGQETQY
V: TRBV29-1
J: TRBJ2-5

CDR3: ASGGASGRRDHNEQF
V: TRBV25-1
J: TRBJ2-1

CDR3: ASSGLTGVSETQY
V: TRBV2
J: TRBJ2-5

CDR3: ASSLETGGYAF
V: TRBV5-1
J: TRBJ1-1

CDR3: ASGAWLAGKYQETQY
V: TRBV6-7
J: TRBJ2-5

CDR3: ASKTGGEETQY
V: TRBV28
J: TRBJ2-5

CDR3: ASKPGQGDGYT
V: TRBV19
J: TRBJ1-2

CDR3: ASSLAGQGMVLT
V: TRBV11-2
J: TRBJ2-6

CDR3: ASSPRTGFEQPQH
V: TRBV11-3
J: TRBJ1-5

CDR3: ATSREVRTSGGYEQY
V: TRBV15
J: TRBJ2-7

CDR3: AGGTDNQPQH
V: TRBV19
J: TRBJ1-5

CDR3: ASSSTRDSPYEQY
V: TRBV7-2
J: TRBJ2-7

CDR3: ASKRGGYSNQPQH
V: TRBV6-1
J: TRBJ1-5

CDR3: ASSFAWGHDEQF
V: TRBV5-1
J: TRBJ2-1

CDR3: ASGPPTVVAKNTGELF
V: TRBV12-5
J: TRBJ2-2

CDR3: ASSLGTEQY
V: TRBV5-4
J: TRBJ2-7

CDR3: ASSEPAGVYNEQF
V: TRBV10-2
J: TRBJ2-1

CDR3: ASSPTGTGGGGTEAF
V: TRBV5-1
J: TRBJ1-1

CDR3: ASSLRVNTEAF
V: TRBV11-2
J: TRBJ1-1

CDR3: ASSLRGGGTEAF
V: TRBV27
J: TRBJ1-1

CDR3: AWSVRGFTEAF
V: TRBV30
J: TRBJ1-1

CDR3: AWSGRGPYNEQF
V: TRBV30
J: TRBJ2-1

CDR3: AISDQREGLRETQY
V: TRBV10-3
J: TRBJ2-5

CDR3: ASSYYYWEKGTEAF
V: TRBV6-6
J: TRBJ1-1

CDR3: ASSFWGGTNEKLF
V: TRBV27
J: TRBJ1-4

CDR3: ASSEGLAGSYEQY
V: TRBV7-9
J: TRBJ2-7

CDR3: ASSGNYGYT
V: TRBV28
J: TRBJ1-2

CDR3: ASSLGLAAYNEQF
V: TRBV5-4
J: TRBJ2-1

CDR3: ATSRPGHPSNQPQH
V: TRBV15
J: TRBJ1-5

CDR3: ASSLSPTDISDTQY
V: TRBV7-2
J: TRBJ2-3

CDR3: ASSLGDRPYEQY
V: TRBV9
J: TRBJ2-7

CDR3: ARSPGQGEETQY
V: TRBV5-3
J: TRBJ2-5

CDR3: ASSPAGGARGYT
V: TRBV18
J: TRBJ1-2

CDR3: ASSLGVGCPHNEQF
V: TRBV21-1
J: TRBJ2-1